Each of the 32 T cell receptor beta chains below was sequenced from the same sample in a study of low-dose radiotherapy and immunotherapy resistance in tumors. Priming of first-strand cDNA relied on TRAV- and TRBV-specific primers (covering alpha and beta chains). TCRs were put through around 20 PCR cycles of amplification with Phusion. A constant-region primer and the V-primer adapter served as the primer pair. TCRdb itself ran the reads through MiXCR, one entry per CDR3 protein. The sample has fewer than 90,000 distinct CDR3 sequences, roughly 31% seen once. Time point: before trial treatment. Sequencing used PBMCs, obtained before treatment. These receptors were collected from a female donor with ovarian cancer.

A remark on this clonotype: Compared with germline, one end of the junction differs, possibly owing to a read error. The chain combines TRBV5-3 with TRBJ2-3; either TRBD1 or TRBD2 may supply D (5 bases each). TRBV5-3 is designated an ORF whose function remains uncertain. The CDR3 runs to 17 residues. Written as DNA, the CDR3 is TGTGCCAGCAGCTTGGGTTTGTGGGGACCGCCTACAGATACGCAGTATTTT. Amino acid sequence: CASSLGLWGPPTDTQYF.

J is TRBJ2-5 and V is TRBV10-3, with D perhaps matching TRBD2 (6 bases). The germline CDR1 and CDR2 sequences are ENHRY and SYGVKD. The V and J ends lost 6 bases and 1 base respectively, with 12 bases between them. This CDR3 region has 14 residues. For the CDR3, the DNA is TGTGCCATCAGGGGGGGAAAGGCCCAAGAGACCCAGTACTTC. Protein product: CAIRGGKAQETQYF.

Notes on this clonotype: One end of the junction fails to match germline, which may point to a read error. The CDR3, as DNA: TGTGCCAGCACGGGTGATGGACGAACATCCTTCGAGCAGTACTTC. It encodes CASTGDGRTSFEQYF. The chain is built from TRBV28 and TRBJ2-7; no clear D gene. The CDR3 runs to 15 residues. Germline loops: CDR1 MDHEN, CDR2 SYDVKM.

On this clonotype itself: Germline is not matched at one junction end, which may reflect a read error. The chain couples TRBV6-2 or TRBV6-3 to TRBJ1-2; 10 bases are shared with TRBD1. Germline assignment: CDR1 MNHEY and CDR2 SVGEGT. The CDR3 loop spans 14 amino acids. CDR3: CACRPGTGVYGYTF. The CDR3, as DNA: TGTGCCTGCAGGCCAGGGACAGGGGTCTATGGCTACACCTTC.

This clonotype has a count of ten or more. The rearrangement joins TRBV7-9 to TRBJ1-1; D perhaps matches TRBD1 (5 bases). Trimming cost V 1 base and J 5 bases, with 11 bases left between them. This CDR3 spans 14 amino acids. Germline CDR1 SEHNR, CDR2 FQNEAQ (reference sequence). CDR3 in amino acids: CASSLEQRGTEAFF. In DNA, the CDR3 is TGTGCCAGCAGCTTAGAGCAGCGGGGGACTGAAGCTTTCTTT.

This clonotype occurred many times. The chain has TRBV20-1 and TRBJ2-5; the D is unclear. The CDR3 length is 15 residues. Looked up from germline, CDR1 is DFQATT and CDR2 is SNEGSKA (reference sequence). Trimming stripped 0 bases from V and 6 bases from J, with 17 bases between. The chain's CDR3 is CSARETAHSLQTQYF. Written as DNA, the CDR3 is TGCAGTGCTAGAGAGACTGCCCATTCTTTACAGACCCAGTACTTC.

The rearrangement uses TRBV6-1 and TRBJ2-6; D remains ambiguous. The CDR3 loop spans 13 amino acids. Deletions cut 6 bases from V and 1 base from J, with 4 bases between. Germline CDR1 MNHNS, CDR2 SASEGT. The CDR3 DNA sequence: TGTGCCAGCAGCATATCTGGGGCCAACGTCCTGACTTTC. Residues: CASSISGANVLTF.

The sample holds many counts of this clonotype. V and J are TRBV14 and TRBJ2-6; D uncertain. CDR1 is SGHDN, CDR2 FVKESK, per germline. The length of the CDR3 is 13 residues. The germline V and J ends were trimmed by 2 bases and 9 bases, with 8 bases remaining between them. The CDR3 region has the DNA TGTGCCAGCAGCCAACAGGCCTACAACGTCCTGACTTTC. It codes for CASSQQAYNVLTF.

This clonotype occurred many times. This chain connects TRBV25-1 to TRBJ2-5, with D perhaps matching TRBD1 (5 bases). V lost 2 bases and J 5 bases, leaving 15 bases between the germline ends. There are 15 residues in the CDR3. Germline CDR1 reads MGHDK; CDR2 reads SYGVNS. The CDR3 loop is CASSEGFRVGETQYF. The CDR3 DNA is TGTGCCAGCAGTGAAGGGTTCAGGGTGGGCGAGACCCAGTACTTC.

This clonotype was seen at least ten times. The DNA for the CDR3 is TGTGCCAGCAGCCCCAATGGGCAGAAAGAGACCCAGTACTTC. Translated, it gives CASSPNGQKETQYF. The rearrangement joins TRBV7-2 to TRBJ2-5, with no clear D. V gave up 5 bases and J gave up 3 bases, with 13 bases separating them. Germline V gene data show CDR1 as SGHTA and CDR2 as FQGNSA. This CDR3 has 14 amino acids.

This clonotype was seen repeatedly, ten times or more. This sequence joins TRBV12-3 or TRBV12-4 and TRBJ2-1, with D maybe TRBD2 (6 bases). Between the trimmed V and J ends, which lost 2 bases and 8 bases, there was a span of 7 bases. The CDR3 covers 12 residues. The CDR3, as DNA: TGTGCCAGCAGTTTAACGGGGGATGAGCAGTTCTTC. It specifies CASSLTGDEQFF.

This chain links TRBV19 with TRBJ1-5, with unresolved D. Germline values: CDR1 LNHDA, CDR2 SQIVND (reference sequence). V was clipped by 3 bases and J by 7 bases, with 13 bases between them. The CDR3 is 14 residues long. The CDR3 DNA reads as TGTGCCAGTAGTATCTCCGACTCCGGGCAGCCCCAGCATTTT. Residues: CASSISDSGQPQHF.

This clonotype occurred many times. The CDR3, as DNA: TGTGCCAGCAGTTTTACTCCAAGGAGGGCCCCGGGTGAAAAACTGTTTTTT. It codes for CASSFTPRRAPGEKLFF. The rearrangement joins TRBV6-6 to TRBJ1-4; no clear D gene. The CDR3 extends over 17 amino acids. The V gene's germline CDR1 is MNHNY and CDR2 SVGAGI (reference sequence). V gave up 4 bases and J gave up 7 bases, with 22 bases separating them.

In its sample, this clonotype was seen many times. This chain uses TRBV9 with TRBJ1-4; D gene ambiguous. V lost 0 bases, J lost 7 bases, and 10 bases lay in between. The CDR3 has 14 residues. Germline-derived CDR1 and CDR2 are SGDLS and YYNGEE. The CDR3 coding sequence is TGTGCCAGCAGCGTAGGCGCCGGGAGTGAAAAACTGTTTTTT. This gives the protein CASSVGAGSEKLFF.

The sample holds many counts of this clonotype. V is TRBV30 and J is TRBJ2-2; tentatively, D is TRBD1 or TRBD2 (5 bases each). CDR3 length: 13 amino acids. V lost 5 bases and J lost 5, with 12 bases in between. The germline gives CDR1 GTSNPN, CDR2 SVGIG (reference sequence). CDR3 residues: CAWAGTSTGELFF. DNA of the CDR3: TGTGCCTGGGCCGGGACGTCAACCGGGGAGCTGTTTTTT. Complete variable domain (other parts from reference TRBV30 and TRBJ2-2): SQTIHQWPATLVQPVGSPLSLECTVEGTSNPNLYWYRQAAGRGLQLLFYSVGIGQISSEVPQNLSASRPQDRQFILSSKKLLLSDSGFYLCAWAGTSTGELFFGEGSRLTVL.

This clonotype was observed a handful of times. The genes are TRBV12-3 or TRBV12-4 and TRBJ2-5; 7 bases line up with TRBD2. V lost 6 bases and J lost 5; bases outside the gene matches: 9. There are 14 residues in the CDR3. The CDR3 DNA follows: TGTGCCAGCAGCCCGGGACTAACCCGGGAGACCCAGTACTTC. Its translation is CASSPGLTRETQYF.

There are many counts of this clonotype. The chain employs TRBV5-1 and TRBJ2-2; 12 bases agree with TRBD1. J was trimmed by 0 bases and V by 4 bases; bases with no gene match: 13. The length of the CDR3 is 20 residues. The germline V gene encodes CDR1 SGHRS and CDR2 YFSETQ. CDR3 DNA sequence: TGCGCCAGCAGCCTAGCAGGGACAGGGGGCCCCTTCGCGAACACCGGGGAGCTGTTTTTT. Residues: CASSLAGTGGPFANTGELFF.

This clonotype was seen ten or more times. The J gene is TRBJ2-7, the V gene TRBV5-4; 9 nucleotides align to TRBD1. The J segment lost 4 bases and the V segment lost 1 base, leaving 3 bases of the junction unmatched. Looked up from germline, CDR1 is SGHNT and CDR2 is YYREEE (reference sequence). The CDR3 consists of 14 residues. CDR3 coding DNA: TGTGCCAGCAGCTTGACAGGGGGCGGGTACGAGCAGTACTTC. Translating it yields CASSLTGGGYEQYF.

This clonotype was recorded at least ten times. The genes are TRBV24-1 and TRBJ2-7; the match to TRBD1 covers 7 bases. The CDR3 has 16 residues. V lost 3 bases to trimming and J lost 5 bases; unmatched junction nucleotides: 12. The V gene's germline CDR1 is KGHDR and CDR2 SFDVKD. As DNA, the CDR3 is TGTGCCACCAGTGATGATCGGATGACAGGGTTCCACGAGCAGTACTTC. Its protein product is CATSDDRMTGFHEQYF.

This clonotype was picked up one time. The rearrangement joins TRBV11-2 to TRBJ2-4, with D perhaps given as TRBD1 or TRBD2 (5 bases each). The CDR3 sequence is 15 residues long. Trimming removed 5 bases at V and 1 base at J, with 12 bases between. CDR1 SGHAT and CDR2 FQNNGV come from the germline V gene. The CDR3, as DNA: TGTGCCAGCAGCGGGTTGAGGGGTGCCAAAAACATTCAGTACTTC. It encodes CASSGLRGAKNIQYF. Full variable domain (remainder filled in from reference TRBV11-2 and TRBJ2-4): EAGVAQSPRYKIIEKRQSVAFWCNPISGHATLYWYQQILGQGPKLLIQFQNNGVVDDSQLPKDRFSAERLKGVDSTLKIQPAKLEDSAVYLCASSGLRGAKNIQYFGAGTRLSVL.

The chain recombines TRBV4-2 with TRBJ2-1; 7 positions match TRBD2. CDR1 LGHNA and CDR2 YNFKEQ come from the germline V gene. The junction had 10 bases not matched to a gene; V was cut back by 4 bases and J by 4 bases. This CDR3 region has 16 residues. DNA of the CDR3: TGTGCCAGCAGCCCTAGCGGCTCCTCTTCTTACAATGAGCAGTTCTTC. Its translation: CASSPSGSSSYNEQFF.

This clonotype turned up a few times. The chain carries TRBV30 and TRBJ2-1; D not resolved. V was trimmed by 0 bases and J by 4 bases, leaving 7 bases between them. The germline V gene encodes CDR1 GTSNPN and CDR2 SVGIG (reference sequence). The CDR3 totals 13 residues. The CDR3 coding sequence is TGTGCCTGGAGTGTAGGGCCATACAATGAGCAGTTCTTC. It yields the protein CAWSVGPYNEQFF.

This clonotype was observed many times. The J gene is TRBJ1-5, the V gene TRBV7-9, with 11 bases identical to TRBD1. V was clipped by 4 bases and J by 11 bases; unmatched bases: 13. CDR1 and CDR2 from the germline V gene are SEHNR and FQNEAQ (reference sequence). This CDR3 has 16 amino acids. CDR3 residues: CASSSSGQGARLAQHF. Here the CDR3 DNA reads TGTGCCAGCAGCTCCTCTGGACAGGGGGCTCGGTTAGCCCAGCATTTT.

This clonotype was seen ten or more times. The chain uses TRBV5-1 and TRBJ1-3; D remains unclear. The CDR3 is made up of 13 amino acids. Trimming took 4 bases from V and 0 from J, leaving 5 bases between them. Germline V lookup: CDR1 SGHRS, CDR2 YFSETQ. The CDR3 loop reads CASSPNSGNTIYF. The CDR3 DNA reads TGCGCCAGCAGCCCCAACTCTGGAAACACCATATATTTT.

Many counts were recorded for this clonotype. The chain carries TRBV6-1 and TRBJ1-6; possibly TRBD1 for D (5 bases). Germline assignment: CDR1 MNHNS and CDR2 SASEGT. The CDR3 is 13 amino acids. Between the trimmed V and J ends, which lost 7 bases and 7 bases, there was a span of 11 bases. The CDR3 loop is CASMEGLNSPLHF. Written as DNA, the CDR3 is TGTGCCAGCATGGAGGGGTTGAATTCACCCCTCCACTTT.

This clonotype was counted ten times or more. V and J are TRBV4-1 and TRBJ1-5; D might be TRBD1 (5 bases). Germline V gene lookup returns CDR1 MGHRA and CDR2 YSYEKL. The V and J ends lost 1 base and 3 bases respectively, with 19 bases between them. This CDR3 comprises 18 residues. CDR3 amino acids: CASSQGFFSGVANQPQHF. CDR3 nucleotides: TGCGCCAGCAGCCAAGGTTTTTTTTCGGGGGTGGCCAATCAGCCCCAGCATTTT.

This chain uses TRBV4-3 with TRBJ1-6, with D perhaps TRBD1 (5 bases). Germline CDR1 LGHNA, CDR2 YSLEER. V dropped 0 bases and J dropped 7 bases, with 13 bases sitting between them. CDR3 length: 16 amino acids. The CDR3 DNA follows: TGCGCCAGCAGCCAAGAGGAGGGGTCGGAAAATTCACCCCTCCACTTT. Amino acids: CASSQEEGSENSPLHF.

This clonotype showed up many times. V is TRBV4-3 and J is TRBJ2-7; the match to TRBD1 covers 10 bases. This CDR3 contains 15 residues. Germline V lookup: CDR1 LGHNA, CDR2 YSLEER. Losses at the gene ends were 0 bases for V and 5 bases for J; bases not matched to a gene: 4. This CDR3 is CASSQDQGTGDEQYF. CDR3 coding DNA: TGCGCCAGCAGCCAAGATCAAGGGACAGGGGACGAGCAGTACTTC.

In its sample, this clonotype was seen many times. This rearrangement joins TRBV5-1 to TRBJ1-4, with D unresolved. Trimming left V 0 bases short and J 8 bases short, with 14 bases between. The CDR3 covers 15 residues. The germline V gene encodes CDR1 SGHRS and CDR2 YFSETQ. CDR3 region: CASSLAEARNEKLFF. DNA of the CDR3: TGCGCCAGCAGCTTGGCCGAGGCGAGGAACGAAAAACTGTTTTTT.

This clonotype was picked up many times. V is TRBV6-6 and J is TRBJ2-2, with 11 nucleotides matching TRBD2. The germline V gene has CDR1 MNHNY and CDR2 SVGAGI (reference sequence). This CDR3 region has 18 residues. Unmatched junction bases numbered 12, after V lost 7 bases and J lost 2 bases. The CDR3 reads CASIHPSTSGVNTGELFF. The DNA of the CDR3 is TGTGCCAGCATTCACCCTTCGACTAGCGGGGTTAACACCGGGGAGCTGTTTTTT.

This clonotype was counted ten times or more. The genes are TRBV28 and TRBJ2-2, with D perhaps TRBD2 (6 bases). The V end lost 4 bases, the J end lost 2 bases, and 26 bases lay between the germline ends. The CDR3 runs 20 residues. Germline V gives CDR1 MDHEN, CDR2 SYDVKM. Here the CDR3 DNA reads TGTGCCAGCAGTTCCCTAGTGGGGCACCCAGGCGGGAAAAACACCGGGGAGCTGTTTTTT. Its protein product is CASSSLVGHPGGKNTGELFF.

In nucleotides, the CDR3 is TGTGCCAGCAGGGGGGCAGCGGGGGACGGGATCTATGGCTACACCTTC. Residues: CASRGAAGDGIYGYTF. V is TRBV2 and J is TRBJ1-2; D might be TRBD1 (6 bases). Germline CDR1 is SNHLY and CDR2 is FYNNEI. The CDR3 is 16 amino acids. Trimming shortened V by 6 bases and J by 4 bases, and 21 bases separated the two germline ends.